This T cell receptor (beta chain) was sequenced in a study of blood T cell repertoires in COVID-19. Repertoires were generated with immunoSEQ multiplex PCR, while TCRdb's copy carries only in-frame clones and drops some. The top ten hold roughly 1.5% of the sample, which has about 270,000 clones, less than 85% seen once. This CDR3 comprises 14 residues. Trimming removed 2 bases at V and 2 bases at J, with 9 bases between. The germline CDR1 and CDR2 sequences are SGHNT and YYREEE (reference sequence). Seattle patients were enrolled while actively infected and followed longitudinally. Sequencing was performed on peripheral blood. This sequence joins TRBV5-4 and TRBJ2-3; D not resolved. This clonotype originated in a human donor with COVID-19, enrolled during active disease. The donor label of this sample is uncertain. The CDR3, as DNA: TGTGCCAGCAGCTTTTCCCTCCTCACAGATACGCAGTATTTT. Amino acid sequence: CASSFSLLTDTQYF. The complete variable domain, with remaining parts taken from reference TRBV5-4 and TRBJ2-3, reads ETGVTQSPTHLIKTRGQQVTLRCSSQSGHNTVSWYQQALGQGPQFIFQYYREEENGRGNFPPRFSGLQFPNYSSELNVNALELDDSALYLCASSFSLLTDTQYFGPGTRLTVL.